Listed here is a single TCR beta chain. Its antigen is undetermined. Germline-derived CDR1 and CDR2 are LNHDA and SQIVND (reference sequence). The CDR3 spans 13 residues. V lost 6 bases, J lost 6 bases, and 5 bases stayed unmatched. These data come from a study of graft-versus-host responses after intestinal transplantation. Study context: All recipients were given anti-thymocyte globulin induction, and tacrolimus and steroids were then administered for around three years.

Study outcomes and limitations: When patients had graft-donor T cell macrochimerism, their allografts held high graft-versus-host to host-versus-graft clonal ratios.

Method: immunoSEQ multiplex PCR; TCRdb's copy keeps in-frame clones and lacks some. The sample gives tens of thousands of clones, 70% to 90% of which show up once; roughly 1.5% is in the top ten. Material: PBMCs, obtained 26 days after transplant. This chain uses TRBV19 with TRBJ1-1; 9 nucleotides match TRBD1. The sequence derives from a human patient who received an intestinal transplant, so some T cells may come from the graft donor. As DNA, the CDR3 is TGTGCCAGTAGCGGGACAGGGTTGTCTGAAGCTTTCTTT. Encoded protein: CASSGTGLSEAFF. Supplemented by reference TRBV19 and TRBJ1-1, the full variable domain reads DGGITQSPKYLFRKEGQNVTLSCEQNLNHDAMYWYRQDPGQGLRLIYYSQIVNDFQKGDIAEGYSVSREKKESFPLTVTSAQKNPTAFYLCASSGTGLSEAFFGQGTRLTVV.